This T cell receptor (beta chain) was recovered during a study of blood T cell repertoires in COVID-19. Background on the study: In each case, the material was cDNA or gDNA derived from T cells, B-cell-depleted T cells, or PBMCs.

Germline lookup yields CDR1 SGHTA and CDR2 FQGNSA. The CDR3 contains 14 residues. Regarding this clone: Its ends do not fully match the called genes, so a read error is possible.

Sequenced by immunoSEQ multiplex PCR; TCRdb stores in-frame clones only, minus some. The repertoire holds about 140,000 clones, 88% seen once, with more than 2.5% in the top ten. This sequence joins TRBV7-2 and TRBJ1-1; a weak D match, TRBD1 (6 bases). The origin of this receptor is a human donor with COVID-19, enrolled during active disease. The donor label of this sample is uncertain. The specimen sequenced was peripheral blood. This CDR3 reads CASSFTGPNPEAFF. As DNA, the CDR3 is TGTGCCAGCAGCTTCACAGGGCCGAACCCTGAAGCTTTCTTT.